The clone carrying this TCR beta chain was found a few times. This entry belongs to a study of blood T cell repertoires in COVID-19. About the study: Whether acute or convalescent, the COVID-19 samples came from the United States, Italy and Spain.

The V end lost 3 bases, the J end lost 6 bases, and 15 bases lay between the germline ends. This CDR3 comprises 14 residues. Germline-derived CDR1 and CDR2 are MNHEY and SVGAGI. Original methodology: Estimates of nucleated cell counts were drawn from the amplification of reference gene primers. Generated by immunoSEQ multiplex PCR, the TCRdb table keeps only in-frame clones and is missing some. That table supplies the V and J calls and clone size; D and trimming were determined from the DNA. The sample yields under 200,000 clones, 65% to 85% seen once. The rearrangement uses TRBV6-5 and TRBJ2-7, with a tentative D call TRBD1 (6 bases). This TCR derives from a human donor with acute or convalescent COVID-19. The donor label of this sample is uncertain. The sample was peripheral blood. The DNA of the CDR3 is TGTGCCAGCAGTTATTACAGGGAAGGGGGCGAGCAGTACTTC. Encoded protein: CASSYYREGGEQYF.